This T cell receptor beta chain was captured in a study of T-cell memory formation after mild COVID-19 listed by TCRdb under 2021. Regarding the study in general: Most TCR sequence clusters were specific to one of the two donors. Longitudinal TCRalpha and TCRbeta repertoire sequencing tracked T-cell clones expanding and contracting after mild COVID-19 in two donors. The cohort was made up of two young adult volunteers, one female and one male, who were previously healthy. Paper-wide results and their limitations: Balanced CD4/CD8 phenotypes were observed for clones contracting from day 15 to 85, whereas a bias towards CD4+ was observed for a second wave of clones expanding from day 15 to 37. Only a couple of mild cases were covered in the study, and larger cohorts including severe cases with pre-infection samples were considered necessary. Whether the second-wave clones peaking on day 37 were SARS-CoV-2 specific was not confirmed. Some responding clones were detected in pre-infection memory, which suggested that pre-existing cross-reactive memory T cells had joined the SARS-CoV-2 response. Contracting CD4+ clones were located mainly in the CM and EM memory subsets, whereas CD8+ clones were found to be enriched in EMRA.

These reads were obtained on an Illumina NovaSeq 6000. TCRalpha and TCRbeta cDNA libraries were built by 5'RACE with constant-segment primers, adding sample barcodes and unique molecular identifiers. RNA was extracted from every sample with Trizol reagent. Libraries were amplified in two PCR steps, with a second sample barcode and Illumina TruSeq adapters added in the second step. The libraries were sequenced on an Illumina NovaSeq using 2 x 150 bp paired-end reads. As for the authors' bioinformatics: Demultiplexing of reads and collapsing into UMI-guided consensus sequences were performed with migec v1.2.7. With mixcr v2.1.11, UMI consensuses were aligned to TRA and TRB V and J templates and assembled into clonotypes. Expanded or contracted clonotypes were those called significant by both edgeR and NoisET, with noise models trained on biological replicates. edgeR calls used a false discovery rate-adjusted p below 0.01 and a log2 fold-change threshold of 1. PCA with hierarchical clustering of max-normalized trajectories of the 1000 most abundant clonotypes was used as exploratory dynamics analysis. Separately sequenced CD4+ and CD8+ repertoires were used to assign a CD4 or CD8 phenotype to each responding clone. TCRdb passed the public sequencing reads through fastp at Q25 and MiXCR, retaining productive beta sequences. When rows share a CDR3 protein, they turn into one entry using the most common DNA and genes. The V and J calls shown here were made by TCRdb, not taken from the authors' results. For this sample there are 410,000 or so distinct CDR3 sequences; 20% to 30% appear just once. The leading ten clones occupy 10% to 15% of the sample.

As for this clonotype: This receptor's antigen is unknown. No qualities accompany the bases; no much larger clone lies one base away.

The germline V gene gives CDR1 as SGHVS and CDR2 as FNYEAQ. V lost 4 bases and J lost 5 bases, and the count of bases not matched to a germline gene is 15. Taken from cysteine to phenylalanine, the CDR3 has 17 residues. Just CDR3 DNA is preserved here, 51 bases in frame from base 1. PBMCs were isolated by Ficoll-Paque density gradient centrifugation. The V and J genes are TRBV7-6 and TRBJ2-5; 8 central nucleotides agree with TRBD2. The clonotype was recovered from an adult woman who had mild COVID-19 (a few samples of this study predate the infection). The sample titles of this study are shuffled in the database, so cell type and time point are left out; the donor was told from shared clones. Sequencing was performed on PBMCs or a T cell subset sorted from them (not recorded which). The nucleotides read TGTGCCAGCAGCTCCGGATGGGGAGCGGGAGTCCGGGAGACCCAGTACTTC. The resulting protein is CASSSGWGAGVRETQYF. The CDR3, completed at both ends by the reference TRBV7-6 and TRBJ2-5 genes, gives the full variable domain GAGVSQSPRYKVTKRGQDVALRCDPISGHVSLYWYRQALGQGPEFLTYFNYEAQQDKSGLPNDRFSAERPEGSISTLTIQRTEQRDSAMYRCASSSGWGAGVRETQYFGPGTRLLVL.